Listed here are 8 T cell receptor beta chains from one sample, sequenced in a study of T cell changes during pregnancy in multiple sclerosis. Measured with immunoSEQ multiplex PCR; TCRdb has only the in-frame clones, and not every one. Here the sample spans about 59,000 clones, roughly 94% being singletons. The sequenced sample was CD8+ T cells from peripheral blood mononuclear cells, obtained after pregnancy. The receptor source for this set is a female donor with multiple sclerosis, enrolled in a pregnancy study.

This clone has just a few counts. The V gene is TRBV19, the J gene TRBJ1-5, with TRBD1 matching over 9 bases. This CDR3 has 17 amino acids. Trimming at V came to 4 bases and at J to 0 bases, leaving 7 bases not matched to a gene. From germline, CDR1 is LNHDA and CDR2 SQIVND (reference sequence). In nucleotides, the CDR3 is TGTGCCAGTAGTACCGAGGACAGGGGTTATAGCAATCAGCCCCAGCATTTT. This sequence encodes CASSTEDRGYSNQPQHF.

The sample holds one count of this clone. The V call is TRBV4-1, the J call TRBJ2-7, with TRBD1 identical over 9 bases. The germline V gene encodes CDR1 MGHRA and CDR2 YSYEKL. V gave up 1 base and J gave up 5 bases; unmatched junction bases: 9. The CDR3 extends over 16 amino acids. The CDR3 DNA is TGCGCCAGCAGCCAAGTTAGGACAGGGGCGTTTAACGAGCAGTACTTC. This codes for CASSQVRTGAFNEQYF.

V and J are TRBV4-3 and TRBJ2-7; perhaps TRBD1 as D (5 bases). From germline, CDR1 is LGHNA and CDR2 YSLEER. V lost 3 bases and J 0 bases, leaving 9 bases between the germline ends. The CDR3 is 14 amino acids. CDR3 coding DNA: TGCGCCAGCAGCCAGGGGCTGAGCTCCTACGAGCAGTACTTC. Translating gives CASSQGLSSYEQYF.

The rearrangement uses TRBV7-8 and TRBJ2-3; D not certain. V lost 3 bases and J 4 bases, leaving 5 bases between the germline ends. CDR1 SGHVS and CDR2 FQNEAQ come from the germline V gene. The CDR3 runs 12 residues. CDR3 bases: TGTGCCAGCAGCTTTCTCGCAGATACGCAGTATTTT. Protein product: CASSFLADTQYF.

This chain joins TRBV6-1 and TRBJ1-1; weak D call: TRBD1 (6 bases). V was trimmed by 7 bases and J by 1 base, leaving 16 bases between them. This CDR3 comprises 15 residues. Germline CDR1 reads MNHNS; CDR2 reads SASEGT. CDR3 DNA sequence: TGTGCCAGCACCTCTATAAAAGGGGGGAACACTGAAGCTTTCTTT. Translating it yields CASTSIKGGNTEAFF.

This chain uses TRBV4-2 with TRBJ2-1; 14 nucleotides align to TRBD2. The CDR3 runs 16 residues. Trimming took 0 bases from V and 7 from J; bases not matched to a gene: 2. Germline V gene data show CDR1 as LGHNA and CDR2 as YNFKEQ. The chain's CDR3 is CASSQEGTSGSNEQFF. CDR3 DNA sequence: TGTGCCAGCAGCCAAGAGGGGACTAGCGGGAGTAATGAGCAGTTCTTC.

The chain couples TRBV28 to TRBJ1-5; a weak D match, TRBD1 (6 bases). The V gene's germline CDR1 is MDHEN and CDR2 SYDVKM. V lost 8 bases, J lost 0 bases, and 20 bases lay in between. This CDR3 spans 17 amino acids. CDR3 protein: CASDGQLGGYSNQPQHF. The DNA of the CDR3 is TGTGCCAGCGACGGACAGCTAGGGGGATATAGCAATCAGCCCCAGCATTTT.

This clone was detected only once. The CDR3 DNA reads TGTGCCAGCAGCCCTCGACTAGCGGGAGGGCGGGGCGATGAGCAGTTCTTC. Translation: CASSPRLAGGRGDEQFF. The rearrangement uses TRBV28 and TRBJ2-1, with 14 nucleotides matching TRBD2. The CDR3 is 17 residues long. Germline V gene lookup returns CDR1 MDHEN and CDR2 SYDVKM. The junction had 12 bases not matched to a gene; V was cut back by 6 bases and J by 8 bases.